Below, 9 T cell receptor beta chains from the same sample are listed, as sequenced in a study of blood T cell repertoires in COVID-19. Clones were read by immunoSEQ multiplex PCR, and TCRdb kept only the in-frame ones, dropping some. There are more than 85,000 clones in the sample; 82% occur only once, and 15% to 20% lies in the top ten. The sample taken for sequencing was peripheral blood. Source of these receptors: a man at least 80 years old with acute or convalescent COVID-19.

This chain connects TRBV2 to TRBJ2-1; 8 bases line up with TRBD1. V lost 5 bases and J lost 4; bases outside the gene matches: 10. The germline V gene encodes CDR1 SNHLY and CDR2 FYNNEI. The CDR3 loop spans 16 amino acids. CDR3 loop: CASSIGTGSGYNEQFF. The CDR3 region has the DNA TGTGCCAGCAGTATCGGGACAGGTTCAGGGTACAATGAGCAGTTCTTC.

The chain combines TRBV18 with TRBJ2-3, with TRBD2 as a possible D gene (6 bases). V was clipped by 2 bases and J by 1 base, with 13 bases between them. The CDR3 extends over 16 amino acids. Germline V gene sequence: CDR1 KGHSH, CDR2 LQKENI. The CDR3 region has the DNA TGTGCCAGCTCACCAAAATTACTAGCCGGCACAGATACGCAGTATTTT. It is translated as CASSPKLLAGTDTQYF.

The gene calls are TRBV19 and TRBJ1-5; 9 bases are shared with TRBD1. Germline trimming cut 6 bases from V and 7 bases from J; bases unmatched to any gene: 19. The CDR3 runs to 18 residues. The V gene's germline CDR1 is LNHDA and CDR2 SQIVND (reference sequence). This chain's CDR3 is CASRPDPPGQGIRQPQHF. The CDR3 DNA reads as TGTGCCAGTAGGCCCGACCCCCCCGGACAGGGGATAAGACAGCCCCAGCATTTT. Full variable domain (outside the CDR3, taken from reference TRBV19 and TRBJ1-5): DGGITQSPKYLFRKEGQNVTLSCEQNLNHDAMYWYRQDPGQGLRLIYYSQIVNDFQKGDIAEGYSVSREKKESFPLTVTSAQKNPTAFYLCASRPDPPGQGIRQPQHFGDGTRLSIL.

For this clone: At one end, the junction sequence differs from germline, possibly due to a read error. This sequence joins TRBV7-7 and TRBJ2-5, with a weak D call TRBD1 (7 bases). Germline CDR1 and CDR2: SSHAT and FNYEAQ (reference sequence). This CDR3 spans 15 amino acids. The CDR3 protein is CASSLGAGQQETQYF. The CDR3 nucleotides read TGTGCTAGCAGCTTAGGGGCGGGACAGCAAGAGACCCAGTACTTC.

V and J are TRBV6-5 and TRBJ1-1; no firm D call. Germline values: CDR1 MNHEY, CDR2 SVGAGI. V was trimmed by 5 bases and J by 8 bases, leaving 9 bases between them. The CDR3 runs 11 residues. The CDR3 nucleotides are TGTGCCAGCAGTCTGGCGCGGGAAGCTTTCTTT. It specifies CASSLAREAFF.

Here the CDR3 DNA reads TGTGCCAGTAGTATCAAGACAGGTTCTTATAGCAATCAGCCCCAGCATTTT. Protein: CASSIKTGSYSNQPQHF. The chain joins TRBV19 to TRBJ1-5; a weak D match, TRBD1 (6 bases). Trimming pared 3 bases from V and 0 bases from J, leaving 15 bases between. CDR1 and CDR2 (germline): LNHDA, SQIVND (reference sequence). This CDR3 has 17 amino acids.

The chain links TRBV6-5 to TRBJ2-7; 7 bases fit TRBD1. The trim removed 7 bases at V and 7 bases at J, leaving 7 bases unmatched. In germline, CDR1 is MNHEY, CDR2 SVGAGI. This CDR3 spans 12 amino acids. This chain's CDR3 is CASNNRGYEQYF. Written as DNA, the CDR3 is TGTGCCAGCAATAACAGGGGATATGAGCAGTACTTC.

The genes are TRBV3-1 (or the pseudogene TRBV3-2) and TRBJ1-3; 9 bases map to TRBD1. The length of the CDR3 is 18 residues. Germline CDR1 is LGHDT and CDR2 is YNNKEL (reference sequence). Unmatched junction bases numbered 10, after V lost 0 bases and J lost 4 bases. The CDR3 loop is CASSQDPGQGSNGNTIYF. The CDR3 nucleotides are TGTGCCAGCAGCCAAGATCCGGGACAGGGCTCCAACGGAAACACCATATATTTT.

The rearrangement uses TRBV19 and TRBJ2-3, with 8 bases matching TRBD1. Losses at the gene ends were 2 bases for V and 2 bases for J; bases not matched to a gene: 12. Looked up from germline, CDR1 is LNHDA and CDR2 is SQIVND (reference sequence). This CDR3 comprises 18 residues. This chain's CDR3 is CASSISRTGRLNTDTQYF. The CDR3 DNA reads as TGTGCCAGTAGTATATCTCGGACAGGGAGACTTAACACAGATACGCAGTATTTT.